The 25 T cell receptor beta chains reported below all come from one sample, sequenced in a study of CD8+ T cells in alopecia areata. Reverse transcription of extracted RNA yielded cDNA, which provided the sequencing template. Using immunoSEQ multiplex PCR, the repertoire was profiled, and TCRdb retains in-frame clones only, with some absent. The sample lists about 210,000 clones; about 64% were seen once. The treatment denotes: oral pan-JAK inhibitor, 5-10 mg twice daily. This sample comprised CD4+ T cells sorted from blood, obtained at week 4, from a patient treated with tofacitinib. These receptors were collected from a human donor with alopecia areata.

The CDR3 DNA follows: TGCGCCAGCAGCTTGGCGTCGGGGGGTGAAGCTTTCTTT. It yields the protein CASSLASGGEAFF. The rearrangement joins TRBV5-1 to TRBJ1-1; D may be TRBD1 (5 bases). From germline, CDR1 is SGHRS and CDR2 YFSETQ. V lost 0 bases to trimming and J lost 7 bases, with 10 bases between them. The CDR3 is 13 amino acids.

The J gene is TRBJ1-6, the V gene TRBV5-1; no firm D call. The CDR3 runs to 14 residues. Between the trimmed V and J ends, which lost 3 bases and 0 bases, there was a span of 4 bases. The germline CDR1 and CDR2 sequences are SGHRS and YFSETQ. In DNA, the CDR3 is TGCGCCAGCAGCTCCGGCTCCTATAATTCACCCCTCCACTTT. Amino acid sequence: CASSSGSYNSPLHF.

V and J are TRBV30 and TRBJ2-2; the match to TRBD2 covers 9 bases. The J segment lost 7 bases and the V segment lost 4 bases, leaving 16 bases of the junction unmatched. Germline assignment: CDR1 GTSNPN and CDR2 SVGIG (reference sequence). CDR3 length: 17 residues. The chain's CDR3 is CAWTRGLAVHGDGELFF. CDR3 in DNA: TGTGCCTGGACCCGGGGACTAGCAGTCCACGGTGACGGGGAGCTGTTTTTT. Drawing the rest from reference TRBV30 and TRBJ2-2, the complete variable domain is SQTIHQWPATLVQPVGSPLSLECTVEGTSNPNLYWYRQAAGRGLQLLFYSVGIGQISSEVPQNLSASRPQDRQFILSSKKLLLSDSGFYLCAWTRGLAVHGDGELFFGEGSRLTVL.

The genes are TRBV5-1 and TRBJ2-3; the D is unclear. V lost 4 bases and J 5 bases, leaving 14 bases between the germline ends. Germline V gene lookup returns CDR1 SGHRS and CDR2 YFSETQ. This CDR3 contains 14 residues. CDR3 in amino acids: CASSRSGVGDTQYF. The CDR3 bases are TGCGCCAGCAGCCGGAGTGGGGTGGGAGATACGCAGTATTTT.

The chain carries TRBV30 and TRBJ1-6; 9 bases line up with TRBD1. Looked up from germline, CDR1 is GTSNPN and CDR2 is SVGIG (reference sequence). The CDR3 consists of 15 residues. The junction had 11 bases not matched to a gene; V was cut back by 8 bases and J by 6 bases. CDR3 protein: CALPAGTGFNSPLHF. CDR3 DNA: TGTGCCCTCCCAGCTGGGACAGGGTTTAATTCACCCCTCCACTTT. The full variable domain, with the rest looked up from reference TRBV30 and TRBJ1-6, is SQTIHQWPATLVQPVGSPLSLECTVEGTSNPNLYWYRQAAGRGLQLLFYSVGIGQISSEVPQNLSASRPQDRQFILSSKKLLLSDSGFYLCALPAGTGFNSPLHFGNGTRLTVT.

The chain recombines TRBV30 with TRBJ1-1; TRBD1 matches at 9 bases. CDR3 length: 12 residues. The V gene end was trimmed by 5 bases and the J gene end by 4 bases; junction bases not matched to a gene: 2. Looked up from germline, CDR1 is GTSNPN and CDR2 is SVGIG (reference sequence). The CDR3 here is CAWGTGLTEAFF. The CDR3 nucleotides are TGTGCCTGGGGGACAGGGCTCACTGAAGCTTTCTTT.

This chain links TRBV5-1 with TRBJ2-7, with a weak D call TRBD2 (6 bases). Germline-derived CDR1 and CDR2 are SGHRS and YFSETQ. Trimming shortened V by 8 bases and J by 2 bases, and 14 bases separated the two germline ends. This CDR3 has 13 amino acids. The DNA of the CDR3 is TGCGCCAGTCAACTCTCGGGGGCCTACGAGCAGTACTTC. Encoded protein: CASQLSGAYEQYF.

This clone was picked up a small number of times. The rearrangement links TRBV5-1 to TRBJ2-5; D remains unclear. Germline V lookup: CDR1 SGHRS, CDR2 YFSETQ. The CDR3 is 16 residues long. V shed 4 bases and J shed 2 bases, with 18 bases lying between them. Here the CDR3 DNA reads TGCGCCAGCAGCAACGGGTCAAGGGCCCCACAAGAGACCCAGTACTTC. It is translated as CASSNGSRAPQETQYF. Supplemented by reference TRBV5-1 and TRBJ2-5, the full variable domain reads KAGVTQTPRYLIKTRGQQVTLSCSPISGHRSVSWYQQTPGQGLQFLFEYFSETQRNKGNFPGRFSGRQFSNSRSEMNVSTLELGDSALYLCASSNGSRAPQETQYFGPGTRLLVL.

The rearrangement joins TRBV4-1 to TRBJ1-1; D uncertain. Trimming took off 4 bases at V and 6 bases at J, with 12 bases between the two ends. Per germline, CDR1 MGHRA and CDR2 YSYEKL. This CDR3 region has 13 residues. This CDR3 reads CASSRSSLAEAFF. The CDR3 nucleotides are TGCGCCAGCAGCCGATCGTCCCTGGCTGAAGCTTTCTTT.

The V and J genes are TRBV30 and TRBJ2-7; TRBD2 matches at 7 bases. The junction had 8 bases not matched to a gene; V was cut back by 2 bases and J by 7 bases. This CDR3 spans 13 amino acids. CDR1 and CDR2 from the germline V gene are GTSNPN and SVGIG (reference sequence). This CDR3 reads CAWSLTGLIEQYF. CDR3 in DNA: TGTGCCTGGAGTCTCACGGGACTAATTGAGCAGTACTTC.

For the CDR3, the DNA is TGTGCCAGCAGAATCGGACAGGGGGCTACCGAGCAGTACTTC. Its protein product is CASRIGQGATEQYF. The chain uses TRBV28 and TRBJ2-7; TRBD1 matches 11 bases. The V gene end was trimmed by 6 bases and the J gene end by 6 bases; junction bases not matched to a gene: 7. Germline CDR1 and CDR2: MDHEN and SYDVKM. The CDR3 is 14 amino acids.

The CDR3 loop reads CASSNDRIDTQYF. DNA for the CDR3: TGTGCCAGCAGCAACGACAGGATAGATACGCAGTATTTT. The V gene is TRBV7-2, the J gene TRBJ2-3, with D maybe TRBD1 (6 bases). Germline-derived CDR1 and CDR2 are SGHTA and FQGNSA. With 5 bases removed from V and 5 bases from J, the gap between germline ends came to 11 bases. This CDR3 comprises 13 residues.

The V gene is TRBV30, the J gene TRBJ2-5; D is uncertain. The CDR3 extends over 12 amino acids. Looked up from germline, CDR1 is GTSNPN and CDR2 is SVGIG (reference sequence). V lost 1 base and J 0 bases, leaving 3 bases between the germline ends. The CDR3 here is CAWSENQETQYF. Written as DNA, the CDR3 is TGTGCCTGGAGTGAGAACCAAGAGACCCAGTACTTC.

The rearrangement uses TRBV9 and TRBJ1-6; 9 bases are a match to TRBD1. This CDR3 has 15 amino acids. CDR1 and CDR2 from the germline V gene are SGDLS and YYNGEE. V trimming: 2 bases; J trimming: 9 bases; junction bases outside the gene matches: 6. The CDR3 is CASSVLGQGGSPLHF. CDR3 nucleotides: TGTGCCAGCAGCGTCCTGGGACAGGGAGGTTCACCCCTCCACTTT.

J is TRBJ1-5 and V is TRBV7-3, with 9 bases identical to TRBD1. Germline V CDR1 and CDR2: SGHTA, FQGTGA. Losses at the gene ends were 5 bases for V and 2 bases for J; bases not matched to a gene: 4. The CDR3 extends over 15 amino acids. The CDR3 is CASSPTGGGNQPQHF. The CDR3 bases are TGTGCCAGCAGCCCGACAGGGGGAGGCAATCAGCCCCAGCATTTT.

The genes are TRBV30 and TRBJ2-7, with 7 bases aligning to TRBD2. CDR3 length equals 13 residues. Trimming cost V 4 bases and J 2 bases; bases outside gene matches: 5. CDR1 is GTSNPN and CDR2 is SVGIG in the germline V gene (reference sequence). Here the CDR3 DNA reads TGTGCCTGGACCGGTGGGGGGGCCTACGAGCAGTACTTC. It is translated as CAWTGGGAYEQYF.

The chain has TRBV6-5 and TRBJ1-2, with D possibly TRBD1 on 6 matching bases. The V gene's germline CDR1 is MNHEY and CDR2 SVGAGI. V lost 2 bases and J lost 8, with 18 bases in between. The CDR3 length is 15 residues. CDR3 in DNA: TGTGCCAGCAGTTACGCGGTGGACAGTCTTCAAGGCTACACCTTC. As protein: CASSYAVDSLQGYTF.

The V call is TRBV4-3, the J call TRBJ2-5; 7 positions match TRBD1. The DNA end favors TRBJ2-7, so the J call may be wrong. The CDR3 consists of 16 residues. The germline CDR1 and CDR2 sequences are LGHNA and YSLEER. The CDR3 sequence is CASSQSRTGEAYEQYF. The CDR3 nucleotides read TGCGCCAGCAGCCAATCCCGGACAGGCGAAGCCTACGAGCAGTACTTC.

V gene TRBV19 combines with J gene TRBJ1-6; 8 bases fit TRBD1. Losses at the gene ends were 6 bases for V and 7 bases for J; bases not matched to a gene: 5. Per the germline V gene, CDR1 is LNHDA and CDR2 is SQIVND (reference sequence). The CDR3 contains 14 residues. CDR3 DNA sequence: TGTGCCAGTAGCTTGGGACAGGAGAATTCACCCCTCCACTTT. Its translation: CASSLGQENSPLHF.

This clone was seen a few times. This chain joins TRBV29-1 and TRBJ1-4, with D unclear. In germline, CDR1 is SQVTM, CDR2 ANQGSEA. CDR3 length equals 12 residues. V lost 2 bases and J lost 6, with 7 bases in between. DNA of the CDR3: TGCAGCGTTGAAACTAGGGATGAAAAACTGTTTTTT. This encodes CSVETRDEKLFF.

The chain uses TRBV7-8 and TRBJ2-3; D gene ambiguous. CDR3 length: 16 residues. Germline loops: CDR1 SGHVS, CDR2 FQNEAQ. V gave up 4 bases and J gave up 2 bases, with 16 bases separating them. CDR3 nucleotides: TGTGCCAGCAGCTCGAGAACAGATTCCTCCACAGATACGCAGTATTTT. Translation gives CASSSRTDSSTDTQYF.

CDR3 region: CSVEGGTGTYGYTF. The DNA of the CDR3 is TGCAGCGTTGAAGGGGGGACAGGGACCTATGGCTACACCTTC. This chain joins TRBV29-1 and TRBJ1-2; 9 bases map to TRBD1. This CDR3 comprises 14 residues. CDR1 is SQVTM and CDR2 is ANQGSEA in the germline V gene. The trim removed 1 base at V and 4 bases at J, leaving 4 bases unmatched. Using reference TRBV29-1 and TRBJ1-2 for the parts outside the CDR3, the full variable domain is SAVISQKPSRDICQRGTSLTIQCQVDSQVTMMFWYRQQPGQSLTLIATANQGSEATYESGFVIDKFPISRPNLTFSTLTVSNMSPEDSSIYLCSVEGGTGTYGYTFGSGTRLTVV.

In this sample, this clone turned up a few times. This chain joins TRBV10-3 and TRBJ2-7; 10 bases line up with TRBD2. The ends lost 5 bases at V and 1 base at J; junction bases unmatched: 8. CDR3 length: 16 residues. The germline V gene encodes CDR1 ENHRY and CDR2 SYGVKD. In DNA form, the CDR3 reads TGTGCCATCAGTACACTTCTAGCGGGGGTGTCCTACGAGCAGTACTTC. Translated, it gives CAISTLLAGVSYEQYF.

This rearrangement joins TRBV4-2 to TRBJ2-3, with TRBD1 identical over 10 bases. The length of the CDR3 is 15 residues. Germline CDR1 is LGHNA and CDR2 is YNFKEQ. V shed 2 bases and J 6 bases; nucleotides not matched to a gene: 5. CDR3 DNA sequence: TGTGCCAGCAGCCAACCGGGACAGGGGTCTGATACGCAGTATTTT. Its translation is CASSQPGQGSDTQYF.

The chain has TRBV29-1 and TRBJ1-1; no reliable D call. Trimming removed 6 bases from V and 3 bases from J, with 14 bases in between. From germline, CDR1 is SQVTM and CDR2 ANQGSEA. The CDR3 extends over 13 amino acids. The CDR3 coding sequence is TGCAGCGTAATACCGGGCCTTCACACTGAAGCTTTCTTT. It translates to CSVIPGLHTEAFF.